This TCR beta chain was sequenced for a study of cytomegalovirus exposure and HLA in healthy donors. The CDR3 consists of 14 residues. Germline-derived CDR1 and CDR2 are LNHDA and SQIVND (reference sequence). Trimming pared 4 bases from V and 4 bases from J, leaving 13 bases between. PCR amplification relied on 60 Vbeta primers (plus 13 Jbeta primers). This table comes from immunoSEQ multiplex PCR, and its TCRdb copy is limited to in-frame clones, with some not included. Of some 120,000 clones in the sample, about 80% were seen once. On this clone: Its specificity is not known.

Study-wide results and limits: Information on immune exposure was restricted to one variable (CMV serostatus).

This sequence was found in a man in his thirties or forties in good health and CMV-seronegative. The sample was PBMCs. This chain connects TRBV19 to TRBJ1-2; no definite D call. Here the CDR3 reads CASSNTAPGYGYTF. CDR3 DNA: TGTGCCAGTAGTAATACAGCCCCTGGCTATGGCTACACCTTC. The variable domain in full, completed from reference TRBV19 and TRBJ1-2, reads DGGITQSPKYLFRKEGQNVTLSCEQNLNHDAMYWYRQDPGQGLRLIYYSQIVNDFQKGDIAEGYSVSREKKESFPLTVTSAQKNPTAFYLCASSNTAPGYGYTFGSGTRLTVV.